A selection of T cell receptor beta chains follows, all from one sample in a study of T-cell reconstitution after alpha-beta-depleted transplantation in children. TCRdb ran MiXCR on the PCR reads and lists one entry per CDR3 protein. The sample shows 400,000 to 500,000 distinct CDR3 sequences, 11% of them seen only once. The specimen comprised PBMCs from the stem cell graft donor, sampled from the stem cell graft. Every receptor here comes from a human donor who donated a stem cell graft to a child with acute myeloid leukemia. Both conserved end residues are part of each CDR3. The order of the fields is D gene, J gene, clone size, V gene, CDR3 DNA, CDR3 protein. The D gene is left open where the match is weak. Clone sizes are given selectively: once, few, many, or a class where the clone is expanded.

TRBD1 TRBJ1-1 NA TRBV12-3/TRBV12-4 TGTGCCAGCAGTCTGGGGACAGGGTCGGCGAGGGGCACTGAAGCTTTCTTT CASSLGTGSARGTEAFF
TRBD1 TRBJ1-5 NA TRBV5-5 TGTGCCAGCAGAGGGACAGGGGATAGCAATCAGCCCCAGCATTTT CASRGTGDSNQPQHF
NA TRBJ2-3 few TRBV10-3 TGTGCCATCAGTGAGTCAGGGGGGCCAGAAGAGGATACGCAGTATTTT CAISESGGPEEDTQYF
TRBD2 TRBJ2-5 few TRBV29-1 TGCAGCGTTGGTGGTAGCGGGAGGGAAGAGACCCAGTACTTC CSVGGSGREETQYF
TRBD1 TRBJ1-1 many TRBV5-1 TGCGCCAGCAGCCCGACAGGGGCAAGGACTGAAGCTTTCTTT CASSPTGARTEAFF
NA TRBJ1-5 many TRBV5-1 TGCGCCAGCAGCCCCAGCCCCAATCAGCCCCAGCATTTT CASSPSPNQPQHF
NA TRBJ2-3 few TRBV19 TGTGCCAGTAGTATTTCCTCTAGCACAGATACGCAGTATTTT CASSISSSTDTQYF
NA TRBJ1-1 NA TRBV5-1 TGCGCCAGCAGCTTCAGAGTAGGGGAAAACACTGAAGCTTTCTTT CASSFRVGENTEAFF
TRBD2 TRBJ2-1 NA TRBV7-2 TGTGCCAGCAGCTTAGGGACTAGCGTACCTTCCTACAATGAGCAGTTCTTC CASSLGTSVPSYNEQFF
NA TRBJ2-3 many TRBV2 TGTGCCAGCAGTGGAGGAATTAATACGCAGTATTTT CASSGGINTQYF
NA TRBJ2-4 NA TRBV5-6 TGTGCCAGCAGCTCTTCGGGGGTCGGGAACATTCAGTACTTC CASSSSGVGNIQYF
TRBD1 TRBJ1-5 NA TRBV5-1 TGCGCCAGCAGCTTGGGAAGGACAGGGCACAATAGCAATCAGCCCCAGCATTTT CASSLGRTGHNSNQPQHF
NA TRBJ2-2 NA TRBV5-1 TGCGCCAGCCAACAGGGACGGAACACCGGGGAGCTGTTTTTT CASQQGRNTGELFF
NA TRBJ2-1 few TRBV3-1 TGTGCCAGCAGCCAAGATTTTAGGCCCGGTAGGCCGTTCTTC CASSQDFRPGRPFF
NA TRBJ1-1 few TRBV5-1 TGCGCCAGCAGCCCCCTGTGGGGATCCGGGGGCACTGAAGCTTTCTTT CASSPLWGSGGTEAFF
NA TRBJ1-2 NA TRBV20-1 TGCAGTGCTCTAACCGACCGCTACTATGGCTACACCTTC CSALTDRYYGYTF
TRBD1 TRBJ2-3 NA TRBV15 TGTGCCACCAGCAGCGGACAGGGGGCGATTGACATGGATACGCAGTATTTT CATSSGQGAIDMDTQYF